This TCR beta chain comes out of a study of blood T cell repertoires in COVID-19. The CDR3 runs 12 residues. Germline V lookup: CDR1 MNHNS, CDR2 SASEGT. V lost 2 bases, J lost 4 bases, and 5 bases lay in between. The protocol was immunoSEQ multiplex PCR, while the TCRdb copy is restricted to in-frame clones and leaves out a portion. The sample shows some 520,000 clones, roughly 87% of them seen only once. This TCR was recovered from a man between 18 and 35 years old with COVID-19, enrolled during active disease. Sequenced: peripheral blood. V is TRBV6-1 and J is TRBJ1-1; D not certain. This CDR3 reads CASSELVTEAFF. The CDR3 DNA is TGTGCCAGCAGTGAATTAGTCACTGAAGCTTTCTTT.